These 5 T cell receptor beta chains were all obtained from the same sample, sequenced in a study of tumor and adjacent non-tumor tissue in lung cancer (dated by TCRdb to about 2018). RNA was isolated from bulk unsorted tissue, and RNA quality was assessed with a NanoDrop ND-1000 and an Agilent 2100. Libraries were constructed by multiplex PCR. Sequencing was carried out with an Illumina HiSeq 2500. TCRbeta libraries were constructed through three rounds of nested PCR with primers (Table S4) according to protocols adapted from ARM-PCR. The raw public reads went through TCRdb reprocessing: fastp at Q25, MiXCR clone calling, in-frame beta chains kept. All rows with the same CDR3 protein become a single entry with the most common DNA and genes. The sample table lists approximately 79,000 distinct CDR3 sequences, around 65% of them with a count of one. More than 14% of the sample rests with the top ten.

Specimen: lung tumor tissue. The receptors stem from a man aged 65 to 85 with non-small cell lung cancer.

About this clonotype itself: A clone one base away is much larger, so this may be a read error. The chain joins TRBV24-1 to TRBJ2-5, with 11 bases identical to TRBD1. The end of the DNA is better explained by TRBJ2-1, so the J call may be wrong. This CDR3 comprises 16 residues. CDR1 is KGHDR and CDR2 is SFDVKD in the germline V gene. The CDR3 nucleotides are TGTGCCACCAGTGATTTCCGGACAGGGGGCTTCGAGACCCAGTTCTTC. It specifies CATSDFRTGGFETQFF.

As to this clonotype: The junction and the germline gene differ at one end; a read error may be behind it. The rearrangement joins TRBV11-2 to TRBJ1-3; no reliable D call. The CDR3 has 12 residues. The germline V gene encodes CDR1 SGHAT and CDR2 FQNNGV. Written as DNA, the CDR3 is TGTGCCATCAGCCCGGACGGCGTGACCATATATTTT. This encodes CAISPDGVTIYF.

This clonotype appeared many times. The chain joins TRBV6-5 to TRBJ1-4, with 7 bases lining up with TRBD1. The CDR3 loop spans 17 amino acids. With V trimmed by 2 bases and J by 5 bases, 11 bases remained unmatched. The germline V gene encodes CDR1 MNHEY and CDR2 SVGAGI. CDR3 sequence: CASSYGAADRSNEKLFF. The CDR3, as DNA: TGTGCCAGCAGTTACGGTGCTGCGGACAGGAGCAATGAAAAACTGTTTTTT.

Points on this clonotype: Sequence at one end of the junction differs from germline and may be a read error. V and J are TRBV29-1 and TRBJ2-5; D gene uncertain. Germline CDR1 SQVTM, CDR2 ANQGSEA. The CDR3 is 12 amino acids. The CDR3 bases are TGCAGTGTTGCTCTGACTCCGGAGACCCAGTACTTC. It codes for CSVALTPETQYF.

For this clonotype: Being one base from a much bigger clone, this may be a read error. DNA of the CDR3: TGTGCCAGCAACTTATTGAGGGCCAGCCAGCCCCAGCATTTT. It specifies CASNLLRASQPQHF. The gene calls are TRBV7-3 and TRBJ1-5; D uncertain. This CDR3 region has 14 residues. CDR1 and CDR2 from the germline V gene are SGHTA and FQGTGA.